This TCR beta chain was identified in a study of T cells in Graves' hyperthyroidism and ophthalmopathy. Findings of the study overall: Researchers found most expanded thyroid clonotypes above 0.001 in blood as well.

If no ophthalmopathy progression occurred within 18 months, Graves' hyperthyroidism was stable. Diagnosis rested on symptoms, serum thyroxine and TRAb, thyroid ultrasound, and orbital computed tomography. V shed 4 bases, J shed 6 bases, and the junction held 9 bases outside the gene matches. CDR1 SGDLS and CDR2 YYNGEE come from the germline V gene. The CDR3 consists of 15 residues. There were TCR beta CDR3 regions amplified from RNA transcripts. When the TCR CDR3 underwent first-round RT-PCR, the HTBI primer set was used. Via MiXCR, TCRdb re-called the multiplex PCR reads, giving one row per CDR3 protein. The repertoire consists of hundreds of thousands of distinct CDR3 sequences, with just over 45% occurring once and the leading ten covering about 7.9%. This clonotype showed up just a few times. Its antigen is unidentified.

The sequenced sample consisted of peripheral blood or thyroid tissue (not recorded which). The receptor comes from a woman aged 18-35 years with Graves' hyperthyroidism. The V call is TRBV9, the J call TRBJ1-2; TRBD1 matches at 10 bases. The CDR3 nucleotides are TGTGCCAGCAGCCCCTGGGACAGGGGAGGAGATGGCTACACCTTC. Its translation is CASSPWDRGGDGYTF.